This T cell receptor beta chain came from a study of PD-1 blockade in classical Hodgkin lymphoma. This sample's time point: cycle 4 day 1 (C4D1), after more than five weeks of nivolumab. Every patient was affected by relapse after autologous stem cell transplantation, while exposure to brentuximab vedotin was not uniform. TCRdb's table, derived via immunoSEQ multiplex PCR, lists solely in-frame clones and lacks some. The sample shows some 93,000 clones, over 80% of them seen only once. Trimming cost V 6 bases and J 3 bases, with 15 bases left between them. The CDR3 spans 15 residues. Looked up from germline, CDR1 is MNHEY and CDR2 is SMNVEV (reference sequence).

V and J are TRBV27 and TRBJ1-5; D perhaps matches TRBD1 (5 bases). This TCR was sampled from a human donor with classical Hodgkin lymphoma. The sequences come from peripheral blood mononuclear cells (PBMCs), collected before the fourth cycle of nivolumab. The CDR3 DNA follows: TGTGCCAGCAGGGAGGAGGGGCCGAACAATCAGCCCCAGCATTTT. This encodes CASREEGPNNQPQHF.